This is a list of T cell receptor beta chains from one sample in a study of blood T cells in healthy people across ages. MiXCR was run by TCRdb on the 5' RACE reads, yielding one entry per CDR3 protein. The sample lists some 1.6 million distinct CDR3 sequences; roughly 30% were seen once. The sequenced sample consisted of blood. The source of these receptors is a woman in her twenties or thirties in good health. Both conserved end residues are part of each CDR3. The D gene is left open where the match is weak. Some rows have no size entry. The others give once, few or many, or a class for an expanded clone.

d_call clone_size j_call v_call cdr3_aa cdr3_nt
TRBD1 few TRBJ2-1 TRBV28 CASSYQHRGEQFF TGTGCCAGCAGTTACCAACACAGGGGTGAGCAGTTCTTC
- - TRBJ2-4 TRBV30 CAWSTELRNIQYF TGTGCCTGGAGTACTGAGCTTCGAAACATTCAGTACTTC
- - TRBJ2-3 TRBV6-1 CASSLTPHSTDTQYF TGTGCCAGCAGCCTAACCCCACATAGCACAGATACGCAGTATTTT
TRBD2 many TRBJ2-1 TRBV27 CASSSPAGGRDEQFF TGTGCCAGCAGTTCCCCAGCGGGAGGCCGCGATGAGCAGTTCTTC
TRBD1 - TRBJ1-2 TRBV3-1 CASSHLGQVYGYTF TGTGCCAGCAGCCACCTCGGACAGGTTTATGGCTACACCTTC
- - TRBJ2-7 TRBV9 CASSVADNSYEQYF TGTGCCAGCAGCGTAGCTGACAATTCCTACGAGCAGTACTTC
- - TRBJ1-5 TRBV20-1 CSATVQGYNQPQHF TGCAGTGCCACTGTCCAGGGCTACAATCAGCCCCAGCATTTT
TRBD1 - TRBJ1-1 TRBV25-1 CASSAGGRTEAFF TGTGCCAGCAGTGCAGGGGGCAGGACTGAAGCTTTCTTT
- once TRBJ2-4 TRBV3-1 CASSQTGGVAKNIQYF TGTGCCAGCAGCCAAACTGGCGGCGTAGCCAAAAACATTCAGTACTTC
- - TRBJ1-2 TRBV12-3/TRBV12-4 CASSYSPGLPNYGYTF TGTGCCAGCAGCTATTCGCCAGGACTACCTAACTATGGCTACACCTTC
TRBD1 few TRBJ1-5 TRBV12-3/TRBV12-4 CASSLGDRGYNQPQHF TGTGCCAGCAGTTTAGGGGACAGGGGCTACAATCAGCCCCAGCATTTT
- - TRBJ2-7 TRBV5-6 CASSFWVGGMNTDYEQYF TGTGCCAGCAGCTTCTGGGTCGGGGGAATGAACACAGACTACGAGCAGTACTTC
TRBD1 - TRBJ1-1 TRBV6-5 CASSYSIGTDTEAFF TGTGCCAGCAGTTACTCGATTGGGACAGACACTGAAGCTTTCTTT
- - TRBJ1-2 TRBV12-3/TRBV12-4 CASSSTAEYGYTF TGTGCCAGCAGTTCGACGGCAGAATATGGCTACACCTTC
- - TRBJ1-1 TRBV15 CATSSRRDTEAFF TGTGCCACCAGCAGTAGACGGGACACTGAAGCTTTCTTT
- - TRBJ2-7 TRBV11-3 CASSFRDGYEQYF TGTGCCAGCAGCTTTCGGGACGGCTACGAGCAGTACTTC
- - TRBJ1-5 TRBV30 CAWSGGPAPQHF TGTGCCTGGAGTGGGGGACCTGCGCCCCAGCATTTT
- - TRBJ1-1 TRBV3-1 CATQRGTAEAFF TGTGCCACCCAACGAGGTACCGCTGAAGCTTTCTTT
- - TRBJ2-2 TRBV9 CASSVGRHTGELFF TGTGCCAGCAGCGTAGGTAGACACACCGGGGAGCTGTTTTTT
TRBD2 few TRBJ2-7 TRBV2 CASRSLAGNEQYF TGTGCCAGCAGGTCACTAGCGGGGAACGAGCAGTACTTC
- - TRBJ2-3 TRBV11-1 CASRQDAESDTQYF TGTGCCAGCAGACAGGACGCGGAGTCAGATACGCAGTATTTT
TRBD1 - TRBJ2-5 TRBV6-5 CASSYDRGRVETQYF TGTGCCAGCAGTTACGACAGGGGGCGGGTGGAGACCCAGTACTTC
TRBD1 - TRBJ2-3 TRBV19 CATVDRGNTDTQYF TGTGCCACCGTTGACAGGGGGAATACAGATACGCAGTATTTT
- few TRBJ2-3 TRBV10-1 CASSESLGTDTQYF TGCGCCAGCAGTGAGTCCCTAGGCACAGATACGCAGTATTTT
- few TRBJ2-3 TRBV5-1 CASSYAGEGSDTQYF TGCGCCAGCAGCTACGCAGGGGAGGGGTCAGATACGCAGTATTTT
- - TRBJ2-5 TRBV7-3 CASSLEISGTQYF TGTGCCAGCAGCTTAGAGATTTCGGGGACCCAGTACTTC
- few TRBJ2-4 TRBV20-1 CSAEPSSSLNIQYF TGCAGTGCTGAACCTAGTTCCTCCCTAAACATTCAGTACTTC
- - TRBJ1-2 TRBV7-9 CASSHGSSYYGYTF TGTGCCAGCAGCCATGGGTCCTCGTACTATGGCTACACCTTC
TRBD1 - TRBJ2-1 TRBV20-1 CSTTGQGAYEQFF TGCAGTACCACGGGACAGGGCGCCTACGAGCAGTTCTTC
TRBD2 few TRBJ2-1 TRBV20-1 CSARGGGDSYNEQFF TGCAGTGCTAGAGGGGGAGGGGACTCCTACAATGAGCAGTTCTTC
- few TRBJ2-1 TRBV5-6 CASSLLNPGSYNEQFF TGTGCCAGCAGCTTGTTGAACCCGGGCTCCTACAATGAGCAGTTCTTC
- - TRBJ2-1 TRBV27 CASSSNLATSYNEQFF TGTGCCAGCAGTTCAAATCTAGCGACCTCCTACAATGAGCAGTTCTTC
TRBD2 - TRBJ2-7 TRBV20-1 CSARLAGVLFEQYF TGCAGTGCCCGTTTGGCGGGAGTCTTGTTCGAGCAGTACTTC
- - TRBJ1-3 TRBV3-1 CASSPSGGNTIYF TGTGCCAGCAGCCCAAGCGGTGGAAACACCATATATTTT
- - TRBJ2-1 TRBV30 CAWSVLGGTYNEQFF TGTGCCTGGAGTGTACTGGGGGGAACCTACAATGAGCAGTTCTTC
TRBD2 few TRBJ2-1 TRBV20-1 CSALTSGGPHEQFF TGCAGTGCTTTAACTAGCGGGGGCCCACATGAGCAGTTCTTC
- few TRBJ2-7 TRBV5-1 CASSLGRFSYEQYF TGCGCCAGCAGCTTGGGGAGGTTCTCCTACGAGCAGTACTTC
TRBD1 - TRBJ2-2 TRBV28 CASRQGDGELFF TGTGCCAGCCGACAGGGGGACGGGGAGCTGTTTTTT
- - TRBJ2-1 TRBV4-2 CATTSPLGRGGYNEQVF TGTGCCACCACATCTCCGCTGGGGCGGGGTGGGTACAATGAGCAGGTCTTC
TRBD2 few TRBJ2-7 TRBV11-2 CASSLQASGRYEQYF TGTGCCAGCAGCCTTCAGGCTAGCGGGAGGTACGAGCAGTACTTC
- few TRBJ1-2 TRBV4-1 CASSFLVLDYGYTF TGCGCCAGCAGTTTCTTGGTTCTGGACTATGGCTACACCTTC
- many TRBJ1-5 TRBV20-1 CSAFDRSDQPQHF TGCAGTGCCTTTGACAGGTCGGATCAGCCCCAGCATTTT
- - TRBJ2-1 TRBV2 CASSAGGSGGQFF TGTGCCAGCAGTGCCGGAGGAAGTGGGGGGCAGTTCTTC
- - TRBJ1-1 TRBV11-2 CASSLVLGNGEAFF TGTGCCAGCAGCTTAGTGTTGGGGAATGGAGAAGCTTTCTTT
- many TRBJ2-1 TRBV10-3 CAIRPDLSSYNEQFF TGTGCCATCAGACCCGACCTTAGCTCCTACAATGAGCAGTTCTTC
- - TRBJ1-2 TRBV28 CASSRPVGGYTF TGTGCCAGCAGTCGCCCGGTGGGTGGTTACACCTTC
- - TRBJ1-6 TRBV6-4 CASSERSPLHF TGTGCCAGCAGTGAACGTTCACCCCTCCACTTT
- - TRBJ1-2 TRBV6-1 CASSESGPNYGYTF TGTGCCAGCAGTGAAAGCGGCCCTAACTATGGCTACACCTTC
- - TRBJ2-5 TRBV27 CASSLIVSGTQYF TGTGCCAGCAGTCTCATCGTAAGCGGGACCCAGTACTTC
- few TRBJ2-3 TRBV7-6 CASSSSVIRTDTQYF TGTGCCAGCAGCTCATCGGTTATTCGCACAGATACGCAGTATTTT
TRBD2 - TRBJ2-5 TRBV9 CASSTGTSGGARQETQYF TGTGCCAGCAGCACCGGGACTAGCGGGGGGGCTCGACAAGAGACCCAGTACTTC
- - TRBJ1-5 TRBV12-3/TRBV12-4 CASRKGGGASTYSNQPQHF TGTGCCAGCAGGAAGGGAGGGGGAGCTTCAACATATAGCAATCAGCCCCAGCATTTT
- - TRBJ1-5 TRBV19 CASIKGGATPNQPQHF TGTGCCAGTATAAAGGGGGGAGCAACCCCCAATCAGCCCCAGCATTTT
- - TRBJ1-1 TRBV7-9 CASSVGVVTEAFF TGTGCCAGCAGCGTGGGAGTGGTCACTGAAGCTTTCTTT
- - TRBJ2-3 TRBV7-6 CAILKTGIFTDTQYF TGTGCTATACTAAAGACAGGAATTTTCACAGATACGCAGTATTTT
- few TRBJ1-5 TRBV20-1 CSARVGSANQPQHF TGCAGTGCTAGAGTCGGCTCGGCCAATCAGCCCCAGCATTTT